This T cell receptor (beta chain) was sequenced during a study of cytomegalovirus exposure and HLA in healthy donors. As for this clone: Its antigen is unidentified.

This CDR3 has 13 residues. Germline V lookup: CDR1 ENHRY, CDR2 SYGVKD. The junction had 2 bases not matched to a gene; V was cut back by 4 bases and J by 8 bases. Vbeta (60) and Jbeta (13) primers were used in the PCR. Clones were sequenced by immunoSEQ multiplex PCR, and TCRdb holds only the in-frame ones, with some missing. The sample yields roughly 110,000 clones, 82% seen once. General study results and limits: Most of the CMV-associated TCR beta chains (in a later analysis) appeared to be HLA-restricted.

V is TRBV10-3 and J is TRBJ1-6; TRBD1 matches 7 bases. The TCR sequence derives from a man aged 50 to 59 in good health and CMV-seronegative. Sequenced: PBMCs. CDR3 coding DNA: TGTGCCATCAGTGGGACAGGAGATTCACCCCTCCACTTT. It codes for CAISGTGDSPLHF.